Each of the 5 T cell receptor beta chains below was sequenced from the same sample in a study of cytomegalovirus exposure and HLA in healthy donors (dated by TCRdb to the late 2010s). Receptors were amplified or captured by the immunoSEQ multiplex PCR assay. A mixture of 60 forward primers for TCR Vbeta segments and 13 reverse primers for TCR Jbeta segments was used in the multiplex PCR. The table comes from immuneACCESS by way of TCRdb, which keeps in-frame sequences with V and J called. Part of the clones is missing from these tables; in studies checked, under half for an unresolved V gene and the rest for unknown reasons. A total of 95,000 to 100,000 clones appear in this sample, about 72% of them only once. The top ten clonotypes cover over 15% of the sample. Sequencing input: PBMCs. Receptors originate from a woman aged 55-70 years in good health and CMV-seropositive.

V and J are TRBV2 and TRBJ1-2; TRBD1 aligns across 7 bases. The CDR3 sequence is 15 residues long. Germline CDR1 reads SNHLY; CDR2 reads FYNNEI. Trimming at V came to 7 bases and at J to 8 bases, leaving 16 bases not matched to a gene. The CDR3 loop is CASTEGVTGADGYTF. CDR3 bases: TGTGCCAGCACCGAAGGAGTTACAGGGGCGGACGGCTACACCTTC.

J is TRBJ2-7 and V is TRBV5-5; 9 bases map to TRBD1. The CDR3 is 15 amino acids. From germline, CDR1 is SGHKS and CDR2 YYEKEE (reference sequence). The J segment lost 3 bases and the V segment lost 0 bases, leaving 4 bases of the junction unmatched. The CDR3 here is CASSLGGGQGYEQYF. The CDR3 coding sequence is TGTGCCAGCAGCTTGGGTGGGGGACAGGGCTACGAGCAGTACTTC.

This clone showed up just a few times. V and J are TRBV6-5 and TRBJ2-7; D is perhaps TRBD1 (7 bases). Deletions cut 6 bases from V and 3 bases from J, with 12 bases between. Germline V lookup: CDR1 MNHEY, CDR2 SVGAGI. This CDR3 has 13 amino acids. CDR3 sequence (DNA): TGTGCCAGCAGGGCGGGACAGTTCTACGAGCAGTACTTC. Protein product: CASRAGQFYEQYF.

The chain joins TRBV19 to TRBJ1-5; 8 positions match TRBD1. CDR3 size: 15 residues. V was clipped by 5 bases and J by 4 bases; unmatched bases: 7. CDR1 and CDR2 (germline): LNHDA, SQIVND (reference sequence). The CDR3 is CASSFRTGTNQPQHF. For the CDR3, the DNA is TGTGCCAGTAGTTTCCGGACAGGGACTAATCAGCCCCAGCATTTT.

J is TRBJ2-7 and V is TRBV29-1; the match to TRBD2 covers 11 bases. CDR3 length: 12 residues. CDR1 is SQVTM and CDR2 is ANQGSEA in the germline V gene. J gave up 7 bases and V 5 bases, and 4 bases lay outside the gene matches. CDR3 sequence reads: CSVTSGSGEQYF. CDR3 nucleotides: TGCAGCGTTACTAGCGGGAGTGGGGAGCAGTACTTC.